A selection of T cell receptor beta chains follows, all from one sample in a study of spatial heterogeneity in lung cancer. MiXCR was run by TCRdb on the 5' RACE reads, yielding one entry per CDR3 protein. The top ten clones hold 5.5% to 7% of a sample with roughly 91,000 distinct CDR3 sequences, about a fifth of them seen once. The sample was PBMCs, taken at surgery. The source is a male donor with early-stage non-small cell lung cancer. CDR3s include the opening cysteine and the closing phenylalanine or tryptophan. A D gene is named only where the DNA matches it firmly. A clone size is listed for some rows: how often the clone was seen (once, few, many), or a class if it is expanded.

TRBD1 TRBJ2-7 - TRBV12-3/TRBV12-4 CASSFTTGDYEQYF TGTGCCAGCAGTTTTACGACAGGGGACTACGAGCAGTACTTC
- TRBJ2-7 many TRBV6-5 CASSSGTTYEQYF TGTGCCAGCAGTTCCGGGACAACCTACGAGCAGTACTTC
- TRBJ2-1 - TRBV7-3 CASSLMSSSNEQFF TGTGCCAGCAGCTTAATGTCTAGCTCCAATGAGCAGTTCTTC
TRBD2 TRBJ2-3 - TRBV7-3 CASSSLGRAGSTDTQYF TGTGCCAGCAGCTCCCTTGGGCGAGCGGGGAGCACAGATACGCAGTATTTT
TRBD2 TRBJ2-7 - TRBV5-1 CASSLAGPKSYEQYF TGCGCCAGCAGCTTAGCGGGGCCGAAGTCCTACGAGCAGTACTTC
- TRBJ2-1 - TRBV7-2 CASSLMELNPNEQFF TGTGCCAGCAGCTTAATGGAACTAAACCCGAATGAGCAGTTCTTC
- TRBJ1-1 many TRBV5-1 CASSLTDSMNTEAFF TGCGCCAGCAGCCTGACGGACTCTATGAACACTGAAGCTTTCTTT
- TRBJ2-3 many TRBV5-1 CASSPGGPDTQYF TGCGCCAGCAGCCCTGGGGGCCCAGATACGCAGTATTTT
TRBD2 TRBJ2-3 - TRBV7-2 CASSSAGGRADTQYF TGTGCCAGCAGCTCCGCGGGGGGGCGGGCAGATACGCAGTATTTT
- TRBJ2-1 - TRBV6-1 CASRAGLSSYNEQFF TGTGCCAGCAGGGCAGGCCTAAGCTCCTACAATGAGCAGTTCTTC
- TRBJ1-1 - TRBV20-1 CSVQFGLNAEAFF TGCAGTGTCCAATTCGGGCTGAACGCTGAAGCTTTCTTT
TRBD1 TRBJ1-5 - TRBV20-1 CSARARGRLNQPQHF TGCAGTGCTAGAGCGAGGGGGCGCTTAAATCAGCCCCAGCATTTT
- TRBJ1-2 many TRBV7-9 CASSDRPYGYTF TGTGCCAGCAGCGATAGACCTTATGGCTACACCTTC
- TRBJ2-1 - TRBV20-1 CSATSEGSYNEQFF TGCAGTGCTACTAGCGAAGGCTCCTACAATGAGCAGTTCTTC
- TRBJ2-3 - TRBV7-2 CASSLRGESTDTQYF TGTGCCAGCAGCCTTCGAGGGGAAAGCACAGATACGCAGTATTTT
- TRBJ2-7 few TRBV11-1 CASSLEGSDEQYF TGTGCCAGCAGCCTGGAGGGGTCGGACGAGCAGTACTTC
- TRBJ2-7 - TRBV7-9 CASSLNQGEQYF TGTGCCAGCAGCTTAAACCAAGGCGAGCAGTACTTC
TRBD1 TRBJ2-7 - TRBV25-1 CASSALGQGFSYEQYF TGTGCCAGCAGTGCCCTCGGACAGGGCTTCTCCTACGAGCAGTACTTC
- TRBJ1-1 few TRBV11-3 CASSLGSEEAFF TGTGCCAGCAGCCTCGGGTCCGAAGAAGCTTTCTTT